This T cell receptor (beta chain) was found in a study of T cell repertoires in cytomegalovirus infection (dated by TCRdb to 2018 to 2020). For the study in its entirety: The HLA type of each donor mattered for the analysis, because public TCR beta signatures pointed to carriage of CMV infection along with the matching HLA type. The full study reports these points: In both this cohort and an independent roughly 350-donor cohort, the cumulative frequency of public TCR beta family members distinguished carriers of CMV infection plus the relevant HLA type. The ex vivo response was dominated by HLA-C-restricted CMV-specific TCR beta clonotypes, and the single most frequent clonotype in two of eight donors was supplied by these HLA-C-restricted clonotypes.

CDR1 SGHTA and CDR2 FQGNSA are derived from the germline V gene. The CDR3 runs 14 residues from the cysteine to the phenylalanine. Of the read, only the CDR3 DNA is kept; its 42 bases are in frame from base 1. Unmatched junction bases come to 5, with V trimmed by 2 bases and J by 7 bases. The sequencer was an Illumina HiSeq 1500. TCRdb handled the public reads itself, with Q25 trimming in fastp and clone calling in MiXCR, and kept productive beta chains. Identical CDR3 proteins give one entry, which carries the most common genes and DNA. The sample has 35,000 to 55,000 distinct CDR3 sequences on record, 20% to 25% of them singletons. 18% of the sample rests with the top ten. On this clonotype: Its target antigen remains unknown. There are no base qualities to consult, and no much larger clone falls within one base.

The sequence came from a human donor in good health (CMV status not recorded). Some clones in this sample may be carry-over from other donors' samples. Here the chain combines TRBV7-2 and TRBJ2-1, with 7 central nucleotides matching TRBD1. The sequenced sample was PBMCs, sequenced either directly or after in vitro stimulation (not recorded which). The nucleotides are TGTGCCAGCAGCTTAACGACAGGGTTGAATGAGCAGTTCTTC. It encodes CASSLTTGLNEQFF.